Following are 21 T cell receptor beta chains from one sample sequenced in a study of CD4 T cells in relation to SARS-CoV-2 and coronaviruses. Clones were read by immunoSEQ multiplex PCR, and TCRdb kept only the in-frame ones, dropping some. The sample contains about 26,000 clones, about 81% of which appear only once. CD4+ T cells from unexposed donors were obtained before the COVID-19 pandemic (2011-2018). The cells were cultured for less than twelve days before CD4+ T cells were isolated. These receptors lack a known antigen. The source material was CD4+ T cells from PBMCs, cultured in vitro. The source of these receptors is a human donor in good health.

The V and J genes are TRBV4-1 and TRBJ1-1, with a possible D match to TRBD1 (5 bases). The CDR3 is made up of 16 amino acids. Germline assignment: CDR1 MGHRA and CDR2 YSYEKL. V gave up 3 bases and J gave up 0 bases, with 14 bases separating them. The CDR3 DNA is TGCGCCAGCAGCCACTCCGGGGGAAACATGAACACTGAAGCTTTCTTT. Translating it yields CASSHSGGNMNTEAFF.

The V call is TRBV24-1, the J call TRBJ2-5, with 9 bases that match TRBD2. V shed 5 bases and J 3 bases; nucleotides not matched to a gene: 0. CDR3 length: 13 residues. The germline CDR1 and CDR2 sequences are KGHDR and SFDVKD. Here the CDR3 reads CATSGLAEETQYF. The CDR3 nucleotides read TGTGCCACCAGTGGACTAGCGGAAGAGACCCAGTACTTC.

The chain employs TRBV7-2 and TRBJ2-1; D ambiguous. The CDR3 extends over 12 amino acids. Trimming took off 2 bases at V and 4 bases at J, with 3 bases between the two ends. CDR1 is SGHTA, CDR2 FQGNSA, per germline. CDR3 sequence reads: CASSLRYNEQFF. CDR3 DNA: TGTGCCAGCAGCTTAAGGTACAATGAGCAGTTCTTC.

The gene calls are TRBV20-1 and TRBJ2-1; TRBD1 aligns across 8 bases. CDR1 is DFQATT and CDR2 is SNEGSKA in the germline V gene (reference sequence). This CDR3 spans 15 amino acids. Trimming took 3 bases from V and 3 from J; bases not matched to a gene: 7. The CDR3 region is CSASIPGTGYNEQFF. In DNA, the CDR3 is TGCAGTGCTAGTATCCCCGGGACAGGCTACAATGAGCAGTTCTTC.

The rearrangement joins TRBV2 to TRBJ1-5; D is possibly TRBD1 (6 bases). This CDR3 region has 14 residues. From germline, CDR1 is SNHLY and CDR2 FYNNEI. V was pared by 6 bases and J by 3 bases, with 12 bases between. In DNA form, the CDR3 reads TGTGCCAGCAGGACAGGCTTGGACAATCAGCCCCAGCATTTT. This encodes CASRTGLDNQPQHF.

The rearrangement links TRBV2 to TRBJ1-5, with 9 bases matching TRBD1. Germline-derived CDR1 and CDR2 are SNHLY and FYNNEI. V dropped 6 bases and J dropped 6; count of bases not matched to a gene: 9. The CDR3 is made up of 15 amino acids. CDR3 nucleotides: TGTGCCAGCAGCGCCGACAGGGGGGAAGGTCAGCCCCAGCATTTT. Its protein is CASSADRGEGQPQHF.

V gene TRBV5-1 combines with J gene TRBJ2-3; 10 positions agree with TRBD2. Germline CDR1 reads SGHRS; CDR2 reads YFSETQ. The CDR3 has 17 residues. Losses at the gene ends were 0 bases for V and 6 bases for J; bases not matched to a gene: 10. The chain's CDR3 is CASSLAPATSGVDTQYF. CDR3 DNA: TGCGCCAGCAGCTTGGCACCAGCAACTAGCGGGGTTGATACGCAGTATTTT.

V is TRBV4-3 and J is TRBJ1-1; no definite D call. Germline CDR1 reads LGHNA; CDR2 reads YSLEER. V lost 6 bases and J lost 1, with 15 bases in between. The CDR3 has 15 amino acids. CDR3 in amino acids: CASRPHSTWNTEAFF. For the CDR3, the DNA is TGCGCCAGCAGACCCCACAGCACCTGGAACACTGAAGCTTTCTTT.

The chain couples TRBV4-3 to TRBJ1-1, with 8 positions matching TRBD1. There are 16 residues in the CDR3. V was clipped by 0 bases and J by 2 bases; unmatched bases: 5. Germline V CDR1 and CDR2: LGHNA, YSLEER. CDR3 amino acids: CASSQEPQGANTEAFF. CDR3 nucleotides: TGCGCCAGCAGCCAAGAACCTCAGGGGGCCAACACTGAAGCTTTCTTT.

This chain joins TRBV6-5 and TRBJ2-2; TRBD1 is a possible D gene (6 bases). The CDR3 spans 15 residues. Germline assignment: CDR1 MNHEY and CDR2 SVGAGI. The V end lost 4 bases, the J end lost 4 bases, and 13 bases lay between the germline ends. The CDR3 nucleotides are TGTGCCAGCAGTTCCCCAGGGGTTGGCACCGGGGAGCTGTTTTTT. Translating gives CASSSPGVGTGELFF.

The chain couples TRBV6-5 to TRBJ1-6; a possible D gene is TRBD1 (5 bases). This CDR3 is 15 amino acids long. Trimming removed 6 bases at V and 5 bases at J, with 14 bases between. Germline V gene sequence: CDR1 MNHEY, CDR2 SVGAGI. CDR3 in amino acids: CASRIRGQDNSPLHF. CDR3 in DNA: TGTGCCAGCAGGATACGGGGCCAAGATAATTCACCCCTCCACTTT.

The V gene is TRBV25-1, the J gene TRBJ2-3, with D possibly being TRBD1 (6 bases). Germline V CDR1 and CDR2: MGHDK, SYGVNS. The CDR3 has 16 amino acids. V lost 3 bases to trimming and J lost 2 bases, with 15 bases between them. The CDR3 bases are TGTGCCAGCAGTGATTCTTCGGGACACTTCACAGATACGCAGTATTTT. Protein product: CASSDSSGHFTDTQYF.

The rearrangement joins TRBV11-2 to TRBJ2-7; 9 positions match TRBD2. Germline CDR1 is SGHAT and CDR2 is FQNNGV. The V segment lost 5 bases and the J segment 6 bases; nucleotides outside the gene matches: 2. The CDR3 is 12 residues long. The CDR3 loop reads CASSLSGGEQYF. In DNA, the CDR3 is TGTGCCAGCAGCCTTAGCGGGGGCGAGCAGTACTTC.

This clone was seen once. The chain links TRBV4-2 to TRBJ2-7; D not certain. Trimming pared 1 base from V and 3 bases from J, leaving 16 bases between. This CDR3 has 16 residues. Germline CDR1 is LGHNA and CDR2 is YNFKEQ. The CDR3 DNA is TGTGCCAGCAGCCAAGTCGTATGGGGAACCAGCTACGAGCAGTACTTC. The encoded protein is CASSQVVWGTSYEQYF.

The chain combines TRBV19 with TRBJ2-7, with 8 bases identical to TRBD2. Germline-derived CDR1 and CDR2 are LNHDA and SQIVND (reference sequence). J was trimmed by 3 bases and V by 3 bases; bases with no gene match: 7. The length of the CDR3 is 15 residues. The CDR3 DNA sequence: TGTGCCAGTAGTATGCGGGCGGGAGGCTTCTACGAGCAGTACTTC. Its protein product is CASSMRAGGFYEQYF.

This clone occurred a few times. This chain connects TRBV5-1 to TRBJ2-5, with 9 nucleotides matching TRBD1. Germline V gene sequence: CDR1 SGHRS, CDR2 YFSETQ. With 6 bases clipped from V and 5 bases from J, the junction kept 5 bases outside the gene matches. CDR3 length: 13 residues. The DNA of the CDR3 is TGCGCCAGCACCCGGACAGGGGTGGAGACCCAGTACTTC. The encoded protein is CASTRTGVETQYF.

This chain joins TRBV18 and TRBJ1-2; D gene unclear. Germline V gene lookup returns CDR1 KGHSH and CDR2 LQKENI. V was cut by 4 bases and J by 0 bases, with 15 bases left in between. The CDR3 spans 16 residues. The CDR3 reads CASSREGPPSNYGYTF. Written as DNA, the CDR3 is TGTGCCAGCTCACGGGAGGGCCCGCCGTCTAACTATGGCTACACCTTC.

The rearrangement links TRBV11-2 to TRBJ1-3; D possibly corresponds to TRBD1 (5 bases). This CDR3 contains 16 residues. Deletions cut 3 bases from V and 0 bases from J, with 12 bases between. Per germline, CDR1 SGHAT and CDR2 FQNNGV. CDR3 residues: CASSFGGLTSGNTIYF. In DNA form, the CDR3 reads TGTGCCAGCAGCTTTGGGGGTCTGACCTCTGGAAACACCATATATTTT.

CDR3 sequence: CASSPGGVNSPLHF. In nucleotides, the CDR3 is TGCGCCAGCAGTCCAGGGGGCGTAAATTCACCCCTCCACTTT. This chain connects TRBV5-1 to TRBJ1-6, with 8 positions matching TRBD1. Germline lookup yields CDR1 SGHRS and CDR2 YFSETQ. The CDR3 sequence is 14 residues long. The junction had 5 bases not matched to a gene; V was cut back by 5 bases and J by 7 bases.

The chain joins TRBV12-5 to TRBJ1-1; D not certain. From germline, CDR1 is LGHNT and CDR2 FRNRAP. The CDR3 extends over 16 amino acids. Trimming removed 1 base at V and 2 bases at J, with 14 bases between. The CDR3 protein is CASGLDPPGGNTEAFF. The CDR3 DNA reads as TGTGCTAGTGGTTTGGACCCCCCGGGAGGCAACACTGAAGCTTTCTTT.

This clone was detected a few times. The chain employs TRBV5-6 and TRBJ2-7; either TRBD1 or TRBD2 may supply D (5 bases each). V dropped 4 bases and J dropped 1 base, with 12 bases sitting between them. The CDR3 runs to 14 residues. The germline CDR1 and CDR2 sequences are SGHDT and YYEEEE. CDR3 sequence (DNA): TGTGCCAGCAGCCCGGGACGTTCATCCTACGAGCAGTACTTC. Its protein is CASSPGRSSYEQYF.